The 5 T cell receptor beta chains listed next were all sequenced from one sample in a study of molecular identifiers for immune sequencing clone quantification. TCRdb processed the PCR reads anew with MiXCR; each CDR3 protein has one entry. The top ten clones hold 0.74% of a sample with 300,000 to 400,000 distinct CDR3 sequences, roughly 23% of them seen once. The sequenced sample was naive CD8+ T cells from blood, with Jurkat cell RNA spiked in. Subset in this sample: FACS-sorted CD8+CD4-CCR7+CD45RA+ naive T cells. These receptors were obtained from a human donor in good health. Some libraries in this study had Jurkat cell RNA spiked in.

This clonotype was seen repeatedly, ten times or more. The V and J genes are TRBV29-1 and TRBJ2-3; unclear D gene. The V gene's germline CDR1 is SQVTM and CDR2 ANQGSEA. The CDR3 has 11 amino acids. V shed 5 bases and J shed 2 bases, with 5 bases lying between them. The CDR3 sequence: CSVPTTDTQYF. DNA for the CDR3: TGCAGCGTTCCAACCACAGATACGCAGTATTTT.

This clonotype was counted at least ten times. The chain employs TRBV29-1 and TRBJ2-2; perhaps TRBD2 as D (6 bases). Germline V gives CDR1 SQVTM, CDR2 ANQGSEA. There are 15 residues in the CDR3. V gave up 4 bases and J gave up 4 bases, with 16 bases separating them. As DNA, the CDR3 is TGCAGCGTTGTTAGCGGACCATCGGTCACCGGGGAGCTGTTTTTT. Translating gives CSVVSGPSVTGELFF.

This clonotype was detected ten times or more. J is TRBJ2-7 and V is TRBV7-8, with 8 nucleotides matching TRBD1. Germline trimming cut 3 bases from V and 4 bases from J; bases unmatched to any gene: 11. Germline-derived CDR1 and CDR2 are SGHVS and FQNEAQ. The CDR3 is 16 residues long. CDR3 loop: CASSFGAGTGRYEQYF. Written as DNA, the CDR3 is TGTGCCAGCAGCTTTGGCGCCGGGACAGGCCGATACGAGCAGTACTTC.

This clonotype was observed a handful of times. This rearrangement joins TRBV29-1 to TRBJ1-1; D is undetermined. CDR3 length equals 11 residues. Germline lookup yields CDR1 SQVTM and CDR2 ANQGSEA. The V gene lost 4 bases and the J gene lost 3 bases, with 6 bases spanning the gap. The CDR3 DNA reads as TGCAGCGTTGGGGGTTACACTGAAGCTTTCTTT. Amino acid sequence: CSVGGYTEAFF.

This clonotype was counted ten times or more. The rearrangement uses TRBV28 and TRBJ1-1; D is ambiguous. Germline CDR1 reads MDHEN; CDR2 reads SYDVKM. Trimming stripped 6 bases from V and 5 bases from J, with 16 bases between. CDR3 length: 14 amino acids. The CDR3 reads CASSLKIMGTEAFF. CDR3 nucleotide sequence: TGTGCCAGCAGCCTGAAAATTATGGGAACTGAAGCTTTCTTT.